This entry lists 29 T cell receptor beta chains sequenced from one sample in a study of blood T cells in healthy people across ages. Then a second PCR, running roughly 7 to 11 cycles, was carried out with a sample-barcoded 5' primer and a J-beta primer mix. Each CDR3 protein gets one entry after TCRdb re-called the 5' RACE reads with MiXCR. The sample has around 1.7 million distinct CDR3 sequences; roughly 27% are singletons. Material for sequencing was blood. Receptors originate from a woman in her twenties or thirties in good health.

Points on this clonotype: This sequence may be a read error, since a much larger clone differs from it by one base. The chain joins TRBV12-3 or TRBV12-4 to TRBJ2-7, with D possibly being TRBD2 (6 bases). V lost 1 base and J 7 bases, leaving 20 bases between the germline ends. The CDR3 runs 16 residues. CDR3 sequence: CASSLGGVNLKDEQYF. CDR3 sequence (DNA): TGTGCCAGCAGTTTAGGGGGGGTTAACCTTAAAGATGAGCAGTACTTC.

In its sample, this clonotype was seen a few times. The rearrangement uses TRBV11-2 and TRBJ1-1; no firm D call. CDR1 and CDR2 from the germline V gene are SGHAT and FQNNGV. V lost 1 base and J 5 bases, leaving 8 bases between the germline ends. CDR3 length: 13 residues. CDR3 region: CASSLVSRTEAFF. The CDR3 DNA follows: TGTGCCAGCAGCTTAGTCTCGAGGACTGAAGCTTTCTTT.

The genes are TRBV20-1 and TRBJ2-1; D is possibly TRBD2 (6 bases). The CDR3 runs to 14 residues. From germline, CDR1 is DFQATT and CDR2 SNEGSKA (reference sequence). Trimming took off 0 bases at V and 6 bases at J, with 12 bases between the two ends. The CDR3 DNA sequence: TGCAGTGCTAGAGATTTCGGAGGGCCCAATGAGCAGTTCTTC. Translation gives CSARDFGGPNEQFF.

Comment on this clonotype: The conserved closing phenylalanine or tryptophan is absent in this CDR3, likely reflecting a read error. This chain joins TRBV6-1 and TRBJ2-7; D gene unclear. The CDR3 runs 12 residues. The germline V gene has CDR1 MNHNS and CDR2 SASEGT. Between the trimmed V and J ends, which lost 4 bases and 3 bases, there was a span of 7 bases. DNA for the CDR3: TGTGCCAGCAGTGGTGGAAGCTACGAGCAGTACCTC. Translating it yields CASSGGSYEQYL.

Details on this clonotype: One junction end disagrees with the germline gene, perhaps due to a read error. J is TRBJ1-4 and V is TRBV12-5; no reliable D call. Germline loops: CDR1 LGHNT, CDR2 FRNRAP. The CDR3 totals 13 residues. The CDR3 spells CASGLSTDEELFF. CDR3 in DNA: TGTGCTAGTGGTTTGTCCACTGATGAAGAACTGTTTTTT.

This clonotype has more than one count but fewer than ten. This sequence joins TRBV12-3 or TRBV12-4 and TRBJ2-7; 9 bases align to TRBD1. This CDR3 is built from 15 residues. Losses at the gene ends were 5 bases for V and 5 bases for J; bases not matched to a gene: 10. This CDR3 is CASSKGGQGGDEQYF. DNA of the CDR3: TGTGCCAGCAGTAAAGGGGGACAGGGCGGAGACGAGCAGTACTTC.

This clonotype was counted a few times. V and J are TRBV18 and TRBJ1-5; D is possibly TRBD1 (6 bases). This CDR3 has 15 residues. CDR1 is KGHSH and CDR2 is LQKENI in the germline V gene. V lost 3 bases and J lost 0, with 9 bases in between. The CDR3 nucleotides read TGTGCCAGCTCACCCAGGGGCAATAGCAATCAGCCCCAGCATTTT. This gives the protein CASSPRGNSNQPQHF.

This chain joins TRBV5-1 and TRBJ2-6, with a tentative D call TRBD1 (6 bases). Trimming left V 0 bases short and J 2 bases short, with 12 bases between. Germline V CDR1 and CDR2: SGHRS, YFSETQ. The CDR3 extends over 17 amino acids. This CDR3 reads CASSLGPTGTGANVLTF. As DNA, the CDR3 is TGCGCCAGCAGCTTGGGGCCTACAGGGACTGGGGCCAACGTCCTGACTTTC.

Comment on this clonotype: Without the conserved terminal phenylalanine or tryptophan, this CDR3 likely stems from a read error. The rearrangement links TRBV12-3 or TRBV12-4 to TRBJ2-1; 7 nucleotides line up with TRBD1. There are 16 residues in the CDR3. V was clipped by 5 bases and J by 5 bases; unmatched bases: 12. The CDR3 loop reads CASSEEDSGQDNEQFL. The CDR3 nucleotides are TGTGCCAGCAGTGAAGAAGACTCCGGACAGGACAATGAGCAGTTCTTA.

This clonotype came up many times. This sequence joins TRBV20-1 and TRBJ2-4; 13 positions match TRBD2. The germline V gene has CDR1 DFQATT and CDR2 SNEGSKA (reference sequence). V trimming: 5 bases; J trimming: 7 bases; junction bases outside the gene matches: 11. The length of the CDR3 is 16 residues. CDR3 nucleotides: TGCAGTGCTGGGCCTACTAGCGGGGGGGATTTTAACATTCAGTACTTC. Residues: CSAGPTSGGDFNIQYF.

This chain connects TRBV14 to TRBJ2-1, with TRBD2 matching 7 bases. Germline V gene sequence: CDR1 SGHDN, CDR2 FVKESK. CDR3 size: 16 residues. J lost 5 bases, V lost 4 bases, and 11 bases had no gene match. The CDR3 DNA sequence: TGTGCCAGCAGCCCCTACGGGGGAGGGCCAAACAATGAGCAGTTCTTC. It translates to CASSPYGGGPNNEQFF.

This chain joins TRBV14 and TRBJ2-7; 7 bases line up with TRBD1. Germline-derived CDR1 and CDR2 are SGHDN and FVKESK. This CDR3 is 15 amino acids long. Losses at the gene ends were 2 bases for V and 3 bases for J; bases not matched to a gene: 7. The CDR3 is CASSQPGTVHYEQYF. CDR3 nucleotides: TGTGCCAGCAGCCAACCCGGGACAGTCCACTACGAGCAGTACTTC.

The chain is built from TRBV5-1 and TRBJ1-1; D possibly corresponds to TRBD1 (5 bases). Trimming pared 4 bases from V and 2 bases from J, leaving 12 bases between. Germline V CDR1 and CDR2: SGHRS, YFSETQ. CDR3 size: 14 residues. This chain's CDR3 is CASSTDGQNTEAFF. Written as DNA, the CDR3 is TGCGCCAGCAGCACGGACGGACAAAACACTGAAGCTTTCTTT. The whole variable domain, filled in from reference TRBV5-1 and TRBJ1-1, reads KAGVTQTPRYLIKTRGQQVTLSCSPISGHRSVSWYQQTPGQGLQFLFEYFSETQRNKGNFPGRFSGRQFSNSRSEMNVSTLELGDSALYLCASSTDGQNTEAFFGQGTRLTVV.

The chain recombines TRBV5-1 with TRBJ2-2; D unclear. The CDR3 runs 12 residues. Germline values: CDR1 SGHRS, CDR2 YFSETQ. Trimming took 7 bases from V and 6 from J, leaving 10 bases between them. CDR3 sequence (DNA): TGCGCCAGCGGCCTGGTAGCCGGGGAGCTGTTTTTT. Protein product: CASGLVAGELFF.

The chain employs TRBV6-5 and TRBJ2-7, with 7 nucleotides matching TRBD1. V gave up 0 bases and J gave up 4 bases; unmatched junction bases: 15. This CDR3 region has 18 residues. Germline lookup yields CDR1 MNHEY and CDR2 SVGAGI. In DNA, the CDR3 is TGTGCCAGCAGTTACTCCGGGACAGCCTTGGGCCCACTTTACGAGCAGTACTTC. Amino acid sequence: CASSYSGTALGPLYEQYF.

CDR3 DNA: TGTGCCAGCAGCTACACTAGCGGGGGGGATGAGCAGTACTTC. This codes for CASSYTSGGDEQYF. The V and J genes are TRBV7-2 and TRBJ2-7; TRBD2 agrees at 13 bases. J was trimmed by 7 bases and V by 4 bases; bases with no gene match: 4. The CDR3 covers 14 residues. Germline lookup yields CDR1 SGHTA and CDR2 FQGNSA.

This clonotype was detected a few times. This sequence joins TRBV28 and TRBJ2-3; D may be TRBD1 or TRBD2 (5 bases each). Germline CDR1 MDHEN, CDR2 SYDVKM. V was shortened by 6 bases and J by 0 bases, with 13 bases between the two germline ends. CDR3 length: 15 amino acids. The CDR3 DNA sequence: TGTGCCAGCAGAGCGGCCCGACAGAGCACAGATACGCAGTATTTT. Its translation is CASRAARQSTDTQYF.

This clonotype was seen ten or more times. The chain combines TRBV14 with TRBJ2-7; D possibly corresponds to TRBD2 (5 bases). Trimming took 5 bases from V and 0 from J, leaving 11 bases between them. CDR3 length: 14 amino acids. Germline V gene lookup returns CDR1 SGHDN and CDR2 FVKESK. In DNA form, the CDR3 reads TGTGCCAGCAGCGCGCGAGGGTCCTCCTACGAGCAGTACTTC. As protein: CASSARGSSYEQYF.

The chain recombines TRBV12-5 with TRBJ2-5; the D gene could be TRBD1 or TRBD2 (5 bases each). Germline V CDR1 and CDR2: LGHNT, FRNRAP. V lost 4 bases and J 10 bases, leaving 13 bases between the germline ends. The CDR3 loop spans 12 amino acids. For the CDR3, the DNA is TGTGCTAGTGGTTCAACCGGGACCCTCCAGTACTTC. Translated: CASGSTGTLQYF.

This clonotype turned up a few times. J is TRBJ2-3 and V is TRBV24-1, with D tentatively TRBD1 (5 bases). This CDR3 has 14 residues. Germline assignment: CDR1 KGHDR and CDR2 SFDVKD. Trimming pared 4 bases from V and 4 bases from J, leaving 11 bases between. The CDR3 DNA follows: TGTGCCACCAGTGACCCCACAGGTCCAGATACGCAGTATTTT. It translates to CATSDPTGPDTQYF.

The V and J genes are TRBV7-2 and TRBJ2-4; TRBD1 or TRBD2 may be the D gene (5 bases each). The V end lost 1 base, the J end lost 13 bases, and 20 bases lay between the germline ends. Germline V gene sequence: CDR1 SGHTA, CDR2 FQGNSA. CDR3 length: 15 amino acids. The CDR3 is CASSLVRQGPGEQYF. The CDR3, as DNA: TGTGCCAGCAGCTTAGTGAGGCAGGGCCCTGGGGAGCAGTACTTC.

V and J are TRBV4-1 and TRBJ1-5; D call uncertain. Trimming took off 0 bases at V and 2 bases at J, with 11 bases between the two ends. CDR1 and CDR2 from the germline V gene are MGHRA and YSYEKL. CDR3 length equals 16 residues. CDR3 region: CASSQDKGRGNQPQHF. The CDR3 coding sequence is TGCGCCAGCAGCCAAGATAAAGGGAGAGGCAATCAGCCCCAGCATTTT.

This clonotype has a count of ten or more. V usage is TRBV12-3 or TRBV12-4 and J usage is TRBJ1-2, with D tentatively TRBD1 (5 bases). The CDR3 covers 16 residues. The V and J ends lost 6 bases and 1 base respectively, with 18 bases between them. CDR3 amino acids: CASRATGPNNNYGYTF. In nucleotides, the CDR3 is TGTGCCAGCAGAGCCACAGGACCCAATAATAACTATGGCTACACCTTC.

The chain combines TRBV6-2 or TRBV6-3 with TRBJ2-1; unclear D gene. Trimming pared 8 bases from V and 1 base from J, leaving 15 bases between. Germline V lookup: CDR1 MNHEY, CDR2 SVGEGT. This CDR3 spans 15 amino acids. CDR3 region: CASSRDALSYNEQFF. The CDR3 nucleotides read TGTGCCAGCTCCCGCGACGCCTTATCCTACAATGAGCAGTTCTTC.

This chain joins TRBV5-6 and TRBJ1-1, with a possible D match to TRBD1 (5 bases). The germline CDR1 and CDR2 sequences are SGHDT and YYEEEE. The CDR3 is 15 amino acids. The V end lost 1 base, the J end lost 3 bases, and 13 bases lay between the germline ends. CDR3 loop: CASSLWRGEYTEAFF. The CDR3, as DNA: TGTGCCAGCAGCTTGTGGCGGGGGGAATACACTGAAGCTTTCTTT. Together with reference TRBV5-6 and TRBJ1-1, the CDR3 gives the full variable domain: DAGVTQSPTHLIKTRGQQVTLRCSPKSGHDTVSWYQQALGQGPQFIFQYYEEEERQRGNFPDRFSGHQFPNYSSELNVNALLLGDSALYLCASSLWRGEYTEAFFGQGTRLTVV.

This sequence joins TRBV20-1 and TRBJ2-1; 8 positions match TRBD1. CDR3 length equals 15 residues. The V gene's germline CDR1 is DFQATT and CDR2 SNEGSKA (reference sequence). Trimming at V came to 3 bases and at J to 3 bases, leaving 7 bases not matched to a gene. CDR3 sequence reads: CSARSSGTGYNEQFF. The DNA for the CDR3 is TGCAGTGCTAGGTCATCCGGGACAGGCTACAATGAGCAGTTCTTC.

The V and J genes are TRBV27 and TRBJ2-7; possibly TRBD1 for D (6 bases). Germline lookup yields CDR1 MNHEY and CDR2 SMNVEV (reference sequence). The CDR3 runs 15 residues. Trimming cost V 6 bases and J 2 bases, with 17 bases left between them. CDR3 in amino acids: CASSHRRKGAYEQYF. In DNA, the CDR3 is TGTGCCAGCAGCCACAGGCGGAAGGGGGCCTACGAGCAGTACTTC.

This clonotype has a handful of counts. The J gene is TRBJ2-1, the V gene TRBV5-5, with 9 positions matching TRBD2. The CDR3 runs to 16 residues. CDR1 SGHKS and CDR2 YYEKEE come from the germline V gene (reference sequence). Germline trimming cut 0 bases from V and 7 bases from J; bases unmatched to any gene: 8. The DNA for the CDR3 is TGTGCCAGCAGCTTGGGACTAGCGGAAGAGATAAATGAGCAGTTCTTC. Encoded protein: CASSLGLAEEINEQFF.

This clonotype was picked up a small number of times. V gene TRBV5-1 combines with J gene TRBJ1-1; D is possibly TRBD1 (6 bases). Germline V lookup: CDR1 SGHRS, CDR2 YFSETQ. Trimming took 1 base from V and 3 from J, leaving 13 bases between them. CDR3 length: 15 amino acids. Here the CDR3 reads CASSLKERGHTEAFF. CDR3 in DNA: TGCGCCAGCAGCTTGAAGGAACGGGGGCACACTGAAGCTTTCTTT.